This entry is about one T cell receptor (beta chain). The data were obtained in a study of low-dose radiotherapy and immunotherapy resistance in tumors. Study information: Over 26 weeks, cohort 2 got 1 Gy every two weeks, reaching 13 Gy.

Time point reported: before trial treatment. All of the donors were given nivolumab, ipilimumab, aspirin, low-dose cyclophosphamide and low-dose radiotherapy as part of RACIN, a single-arm trial. Covering alpha and beta chains, TRAV- and TRBV-specific primers were used for the first-strand cDNA. The authors amplified TCRs for about 20 PCR cycles with a constant-region primer and a V-primer adapter. TCRdb ran MiXCR on the reads and lists one entry per CDR3 protein. The sample yields roughly 36,000 distinct CDR3 sequences, roughly 31% seen once. The TCR sequence derives from a male donor with gallbladder cancer. The source was PBMCs, collected before treatment.

CDR3 sequence (DNA): TGTGCCACCAGTGACCCCCCCCGGGGCACAGATACGCAGTATTTT. This gives the protein CATSDPPRGTDTQYF. This chain links TRBV24-1 with TRBJ2-3; no reliable D call. Germline CDR1 reads KGHDR; CDR2 reads SFDVKD. V was cut by 4 bases and J by 1 base, with 11 bases left in between. CDR3 length: 15 residues.